Below are 7 T cell receptor beta chains sequenced from a single sample in a study of T cell responses to AZD1222 COVID-19 vaccine. TCRdb's table, derived via immunoSEQ multiplex PCR, lists solely in-frame clones and lacks some. The sample has some 150,000 clones, approximately 92% seen once. The sample here was peripheral blood, taken 28 days after the second AZD1222 dose. These receptors all stem from an adult who received the AZD1222 COVID-19 vaccine.

The rearrangement joins TRBV2 to TRBJ1-6; D is unresolved. Germline values: CDR1 SNHLY, CDR2 FYNNEI. CDR3 length: 13 amino acids. V gave up 6 bases and J gave up 3 bases, with 6 bases separating them. The CDR3 coding sequence is TGTGCCAGCAGGGGCAGCTATAATTCACCCCTCCACTTT. Its protein is CASRGSYNSPLHF.

CDR3 in amino acids: CAISESPFPNSPLHF. CDR3 DNA: TGTGCCATCAGTGAGTCGCCATTCCCCAATTCACCCCTCCACTTT. This sequence joins TRBV10-3 and TRBJ1-6; no firm D call. Germline CDR1 reads ENHRY; CDR2 reads SYGVKD. The CDR3 spans 15 residues. The V end lost 0 bases, the J end lost 7 bases, and 10 bases lay between the germline ends.

The V and J genes are TRBV9 and TRBJ1-5, with a weak D call TRBD1 (5 bases). Germline CDR1 is SGDLS and CDR2 is YYNGEE. The CDR3 loop spans 15 amino acids. Trimming left V 3 bases short and J 0 bases short, with 10 bases between. The CDR3 spells CASSAGGYSNQPQHF. The CDR3 coding sequence is TGTGCCAGCAGCGCCGGGGGGTATAGCAATCAGCCCCAGCATTTT.

This clone was detected once. V gene TRBV10-3 combines with J gene TRBJ2-5; 11 bases are shared with TRBD1. The CDR3 contains 18 residues. V lost 2 bases, J lost 8 bases, and 16 bases stayed unmatched. Per the germline V gene, CDR1 is ENHRY and CDR2 is SYGVKD. The CDR3 here is CAISEKGQGDLASGTQYF. In nucleotides, the CDR3 is TGTGCCATCAGTGAGAAGGGACAGGGGGACTTGGCTAGCGGTACCCAGTACTTC.

The chain has TRBV11-2 and TRBJ2-7, with no clear D. Trimming shortened V by 2 bases and J by 12 bases, and 5 bases separated the two germline ends. CDR3 length: 9 amino acids. Germline-derived CDR1 and CDR2 are SGHAT and FQNNGV. DNA for the CDR3: TGTGCCAGCAGCTTATCGCTGTACTTC. This gives the protein CASSLSLYF.

The chain joins TRBV30 to TRBJ1-1; 11 bases align to TRBD1. The germline gives CDR1 GTSNPN, CDR2 SVGIG (reference sequence). The CDR3 extends over 13 amino acids. Trimming removed 5 bases from V and 1 base from J; junction bases left unmatched: 0. CDR3 sequence (DNA): TGTGCCTGGGGGACAGGGGGGAACACTGAAGCTTTCTTT. Translating gives CAWGTGGNTEAFF.

The chain combines TRBV15 with TRBJ2-2; D may match TRBD1 or TRBD2 (5 bases each). Trimming stripped 3 bases from V and 7 bases from J, with 24 bases between. Germline V lookup: CDR1 LNHNV, CDR2 YYDKDF (reference sequence). The CDR3 loop spans 18 amino acids. The CDR3 reads CATSSAYRSGGVGGELFF. CDR3 DNA: TGTGCCACCAGCAGTGCGTACAGGAGTGGGGGAGTCGGCGGGGAGCTGTTTTTT.